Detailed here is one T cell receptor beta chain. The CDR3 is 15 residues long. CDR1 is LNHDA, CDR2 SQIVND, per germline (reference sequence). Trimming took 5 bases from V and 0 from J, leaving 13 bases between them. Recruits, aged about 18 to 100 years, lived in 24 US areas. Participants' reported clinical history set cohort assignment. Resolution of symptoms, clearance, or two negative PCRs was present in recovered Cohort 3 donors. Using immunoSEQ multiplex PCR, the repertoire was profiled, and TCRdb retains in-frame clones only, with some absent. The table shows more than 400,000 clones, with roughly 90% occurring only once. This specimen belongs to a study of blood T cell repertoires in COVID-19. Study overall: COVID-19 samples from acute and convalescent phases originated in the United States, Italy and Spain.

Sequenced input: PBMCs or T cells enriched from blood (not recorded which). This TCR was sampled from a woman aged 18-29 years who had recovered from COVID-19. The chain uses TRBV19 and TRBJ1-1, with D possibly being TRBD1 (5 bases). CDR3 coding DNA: TGTGCCAGTAGTCTTCGACAGATCTTGAACACTGAAGCTTTCTTT. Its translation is CASSLRQILNTEAFF.